The table lists the clone carrying this TCR beta chain with many counts. The antigen is not known. The CDR3 length is 11 residues. The V gene lost 3 bases and the J gene lost 11 bases, with 8 bases spanning the gap. These data originate in a study of identical twins. Findings of the study overall: Models underestimated out-of-frame TCR alpha sharing in monozygotic twins. It was possible that invariant MAIT and iNKT cells partly confounded the zero-insertion analyses. Less excess twin sharing appeared in beta out-of-frame sequences. Without tracking the same donors, conclusions rested on cross-sectional statistical analysis.

A single record per CDR3 protein comes from TCRdb applying MiXCR to the 5' RACE reads. The sample contains 310,000 or so distinct CDR3 sequences, approximately 8% of which appear only once. These same records also appear under a second study, on yellow fever vaccine responses in identical twins.

V usage is TRBV12-3 or TRBV12-4 and J usage is TRBJ1-5; D is unresolved. The clonotype comes from a woman between 18 and 30 years old in good health. The sample consisted of memory (CD45RO+) T cells sorted from blood. CDR3 loop: CASSLGVAQHF. DNA for the CDR3: TGTGCCAGCAGTTTGGGTGTGGCCCAGCATTTT.